This is a list of T cell receptor beta chains from one sample in a study of control samples from healthy donors and cancer patients. Method: immunoSEQ multiplex PCR; TCRdb's copy keeps in-frame clones and lacks some. The sample contains 120,000 to 150,000 clones, around 90% of which appear only once. Material for sequencing was blood. The receptors shown here come from a man in his thirties or forties in good health. CDR3s include the opening cysteine and the closing phenylalanine or tryptophan. The order of the fields is J gene, V gene, D gene, CDR3 length, clone size, CDR3 protein, CDR3 DNA. D genes are given only for firm matches. Where a row states a size, it is once, few, many or the class of an expanded clone; other rows omit it.

J: TRBJ1-2; V: TRBV30; D: .; length: 12; size: .; CDR3: CAWTDSSYGYTF; DNA: TGTGCCTGGACGGACAGCAGCTATGGCTACACCTTC
J: TRBJ1-2; V: TRBV11-3; D: .; length: 12; size: .; CDR3: CASKKGNYGYTF; DNA: TGTGCCAGCAAGAAGGGAAACTATGGCTACACCTTC
J: TRBJ1-1; V: TRBV5-1; D: .; length: 14; size: .; CDR3: CASSSSIGTTEAFF; DNA: TGCGCCAGCAGCTCTTCCATTGGGACCACTGAAGCTTTCTTT
J: TRBJ2-3; V: TRBV2; D: TRBD1; length: 14; size: .; CDR3: CATQTGHSTDTQYF; DNA: TGTGCCACCCAGACAGGGCACAGCACAGATACGCAGTATTTT
J: TRBJ2-5; V: TRBV9; D: TRBD1; length: 15; size: .; CDR3: CASSGTGTVQETQYF; DNA: TGTGCCAGCAGCGGTACCGGGACAGTCCAAGAGACCCAGTACTTC
J: TRBJ1-3; V: TRBV24-1; D: .; length: 18; size: .; CDR3: CATSDLKGGTRSGNTIYF; DNA: TGTGCCACCAGTGATTTGAAAGGAGGGACACGCTCTGGAAACACCATATATTTT
J: TRBJ2-5; V: TRBV19; D: .; length: 14; size: .; CDR3: CASSIDRATETQYF; DNA: TGTGCCAGTAGTATTGATCGAGCTACGGAGACCCAGTACTTC
J: TRBJ2-7; V: TRBV29-1; D: TRBD2; length: 11; size: .; CDR3: CSVGTSLEQYF; DNA: TGCAGCGTTGGGACTAGTCTCGAGCAGTACTTC
J: TRBJ2-2; V: TRBV5-1; D: TRBD2; length: 16; size: .; CDR3: CASRPSLREDHGELFF; DNA: TGCGCCAGCCGCCCTTCTTTGCGGGAGGACCACGGGGAGCTGTTTTTT
J: TRBJ2-5; V: TRBV5-1; D: .; length: 14; size: .; CDR3: CASMAEPYQETQYF; DNA: TGCGCCAGCATGGCAGAACCGTACCAAGAGACCCAGTACTTC
J: TRBJ1-4; V: TRBV6-5; D: .; length: 14; size: .; CDR3: CASSWGGANEKLFF; DNA: TGTGCCAGCAGCTGGGGTGGAGCTAATGAAAAACTGTTTTTT
J: TRBJ1-5; V: TRBV27; D: .; length: 13; size: .; CDR3: CASSFGQYQPQHF; DNA: TGTGCCAGCAGTTTCGGGCAGTATCAGCCCCAGCATTTT
J: TRBJ2-6; V: TRBV9; D: .; length: 17; size: .; CDR3: CASSVSPEGGGANVLTF; DNA: TGTGCCAGCAGCGTAAGCCCCGAGGGCGGCGGGGCCAACGTCCTGACTTTC
J: TRBJ2-5; V: TRBV9; D: TRBD2; length: 15; size: .; CDR3: CASSPRLAAVETQYF; DNA: TGTGCCAGCAGCCCACGACTAGCGGCAGTGGAGACCCAGTACTTC
J: TRBJ1-4; V: TRBV18; D: .; length: 16; size: .; CDR3: CASSPMATATNEKLFF; DNA: TGTGCCAGCTCACCAATGGCGACAGCAACTAATGAAAAACTGTTTTTT
J: TRBJ2-2; V: TRBV2; D: TRBD1; length: 14; size: .; CDR3: CASNEWDSTGELFF; DNA: TGTGCCAGCAACGAGTGGGACAGCACCGGGGAGCTGTTTTTT
J: TRBJ2-7; V: TRBV27; D: .; length: 10; size: .; CDR3: CASGPYEQYF; DNA: TGTGCCAGCGGACCCTACGAGCAGTACTTC
J: TRBJ1-2; V: TRBV6-2/TRBV6-3; D: .; length: 13; size: .; CDR3: CASSPGLDVGYTF; DNA: TGTGCCAGCAGCCCTGGACTGGACGTGGGCTACACCTTC
J: TRBJ1-5; V: TRBV7-2; D: .; length: 12; size: .; CDR3: CATGVLNQPQHF; DNA: TGTGCCACCGGAGTACTCAATCAGCCCCAGCATTTT
J: TRBJ2-5; V: TRBV7-3; D: TRBD1; length: 16; size: .; CDR3: CASSLTRTGGRETQYF; DNA: TGTGCCAGCAGCTTAACTAGGACAGGGGGCAGAGAGACCCAGTACTTC
J: TRBJ2-5; V: TRBV7-2; D: .; length: 16; size: .; CDR3: CASSPEVGYLQETQYF; DNA: TGTGCCAGCAGCCCAGAAGTGGGCTACTTACAAGAGACCCAGTACTTC
J: TRBJ2-7; V: TRBV19; D: .; length: 14; size: .; CDR3: CASSPQGNSYEQYF; DNA: TGTGCCAGTAGTCCCCAGGGTAACTCCTACGAGCAGTACTTC
J: TRBJ2-1; V: TRBV7-3; D: .; length: 13; size: once; CDR3: CASSRSGDSPWFF; DNA: TGTGCCAGCAGCCGCTCGGGGGACAGCCCATGGTTCTTC
J: TRBJ1-5; V: TRBV18; D: .; length: 13; size: few; CDR3: CASSPGQTQPQHF; DNA: TGTGCCAGCTCACCAGGGCAGACACAGCCCCAGCATTTT
J: TRBJ2-7; V: TRBV13; D: .; length: 13; size: .; CDR3: CASSSGQGYEQYF; DNA: TGTGCCAGCAGCTCGGGGCAGGGGTACGAGCAGTACTTC
J: TRBJ1-6; V: TRBV7-9; D: TRBD1; length: 14; size: .; CDR3: CASSLGQGSSPLHF; DNA: TGTGCCAGCAGCTTAGGACAGGGTAGTTCACCCCTCCACTTT
J: TRBJ2-1; V: TRBV18; D: .; length: 11; size: .; CDR3: CASSPQNEQFF; DNA: TGTGCCAGCTCACCCCAAAATGAGCAGTTCTTC
J: TRBJ2-1; V: TRBV6-2/TRBV6-3; D: TRBD2; length: 17; size: .; CDR3: CASSYGVASGVGGEQFF; DNA: TGTGCCAGCAGTTACGGTGTGGCTAGCGGGGTCGGTGGTGAGCAGTTCTTC